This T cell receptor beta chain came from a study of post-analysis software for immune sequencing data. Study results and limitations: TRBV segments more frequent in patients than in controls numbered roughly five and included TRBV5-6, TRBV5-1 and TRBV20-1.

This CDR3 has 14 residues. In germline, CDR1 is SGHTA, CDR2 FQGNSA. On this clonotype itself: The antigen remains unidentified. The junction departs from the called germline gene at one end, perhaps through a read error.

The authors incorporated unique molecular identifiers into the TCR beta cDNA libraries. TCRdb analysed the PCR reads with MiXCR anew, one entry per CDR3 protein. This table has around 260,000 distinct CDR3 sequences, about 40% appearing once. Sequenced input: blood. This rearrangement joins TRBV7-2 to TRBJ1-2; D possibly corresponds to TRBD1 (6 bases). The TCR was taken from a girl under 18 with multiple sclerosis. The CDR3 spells CASSLRGHNYGYTF. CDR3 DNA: TGCGCCAGCAGCTTAAGGGGACACAACTATGGCTACACCTTC. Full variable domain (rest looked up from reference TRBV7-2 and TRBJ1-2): GAGVSQSPSNKVTEKGKDVELRCDPISGHTALYWYRQSLGQGLEFLIYFQGNSAPDKSGLPSDRFSAERTGGSVSTLTIQRTQQEDSAVYLCASSLRGHNYGYTFGSGTRLTVV.